This T cell receptor beta chain was captured by sequencing in a study of T-cell reconstitution after alpha-beta-depleted transplantation in children (dated by TCRdb to the mid-2010s). Describing the broader study: Using TCR repertoire profiling, the study followed T-cell immune reconstitution in a quantitative way in children after TCRalphabeta/CD19-depleted allogeneic hematopoietic cell transplantation.

V sheds 1 base and J sheds 0 bases, leaving 19 bases between their ends. CDR1 is given as KGHSH and CDR2 as LQKENI, both from the germline V gene. There are 18 amino acids in the CDR3, from cysteine to phenylalanine inclusive. Solely the CDR3 DNA is kept, with 54 bases framed from the first base. Library preparation was by PCR. Sequencing instrument: Illumina HiSeq 2500. TCR libraries were prepared with molecular barcoding, using unique molecular identifiers to normalize TCRbeta repertoire quantification. Starting from the raw public reads, TCRdb applied fastp trimming at Q25, assembled clones with MiXCR and retained in-frame beta chains. CDR3 protein sequences are deduplicated, and each keeps its most common genes and DNA. The sample records hundreds of thousands of distinct CDR3 sequences, roughly 8.2% of which are singletons. The top ten hold roughly 5.8% of the sample. The treatment or condition label, read with the paper, signifies: allogeneic hematopoietic cell transplantation with graft depleted of TCRalphabeta T cells and CD19 B cells. The children who served as transplant recipients had been given grafts of TCRalphabeta/CD19-depleted allogeneic hematopoietic cells.

This clonotype was recorded at least ten times. Its antigen is not yet known. Base qualities are not provided; no much larger clone lies one nucleotide away. The full study reports these points: Over subsequent months, a decline in hyperexpanded clone frequencies was noted, and after one year, T-cell counts and TCRbeta diversity were mostly ascribed to newly produced T cells. The apparently early alphabetaT-cell count recovery about two months after transplant was reportedly dependent on only several hundred rapidly expanded clones derived from non-depleted graft cells. In some patients, the high TCRbeta diversity seen at day 60 was put down to recipient T cells and intrathymic progenitors that had survived conditioning.

Material: PBMCs, mostly from graft donor cells, obtained 180 days after TCRalphabeta/CD19-depleted stem cell transplant. This TCR was recovered from a male patient aged 5 to 17 who had a stem cell transplant for acute lymphoblastic leukemia, so the T cells may come from the graft donor. The chain uses TRBV18 and TRBJ2-7, and possibly TRBD2, on 5 matching bases. Here is the DNA: TGTGCCAGCTCACCACTGTGGACTCTCCGCGTTCCCTCCTACGAGCAGTACTTC. Protein translation: CASSPLWTLRVPSYEQYF.